Below, 7 T cell receptor beta chains from the same sample are listed, as sequenced in a study of T cell responses to AZD1222 COVID-19 vaccine. Here immunoSEQ multiplex PCR was the method, and the copy in TCRdb shows in-frame clones only, minus some. There are 100,000 to 150,000 clones in the sample; roughly 93% occur only once, and more than 1% lies in the top ten. The sequencing here drew on peripheral blood, taken 28 days after the second AZD1222 dose. The receptors stem from an adult who received the AZD1222 COVID-19 vaccine.

The V and J genes are TRBV5-4 and TRBJ2-3, with 7 bases identical to TRBD2. Germline V CDR1 and CDR2: SGHNT, YYREEE (reference sequence). This CDR3 spans 15 amino acids. With V trimmed by 5 bases and J by 4 bases, 10 bases remained unmatched. The CDR3 loop is CASSSPRLAADTQYF. The CDR3 DNA sequence: TGTGCCAGCAGTTCACCCCGGCTAGCGGCAGATACGCAGTATTTT.

The chain employs TRBV2 and TRBJ2-3; TRBD2 agrees at 7 bases. V trimming: 5 bases; J trimming: 8 bases; junction bases outside the gene matches: 7. This CDR3 contains 13 residues. Looked up from germline, CDR1 is SNHLY and CDR2 is FYNNEI. DNA for the CDR3: TGTGCCAGCAGTAGGACTAGAGAGGGTACGCAGTATTTT. This translates into CASSRTREGTQYF.

The chain couples TRBV7-9 to TRBJ1-1; D unresolved. V was shortened by 3 bases and J by 3 bases, with 8 bases between the two germline ends. CDR1 is SEHNR and CDR2 is FQNEAQ in the germline V gene (reference sequence). The CDR3 is 13 amino acids. DNA of the CDR3: TGTGCCAGCAGCTTGCCGACGTACACTGAAGCTTTCTTT. Translating it yields CASSLPTYTEAFF. The whole variable domain, remainder taken from reference TRBV7-9 and TRBJ1-1, is DTGVSQNPRHKITKRGQNVTFRCDPISEHNRLYWYRQTLGQGPEFLTYFQNEAQLEKSRLLSDRFSAERPKGSFSTLEIQRTEQGDSAMYLCASSLPTYTEAFFGQGTRLTVV.

CDR3 DNA: TGTGCCAGTAGTCCCTGGGACAGCCTTTACGAGCAGTACTTC. Translating gives CASSPWDSLYEQYF. The genes are TRBV19 and TRBJ2-7, with TRBD1 identical over 7 bases. The V and J ends lost 5 bases and 4 bases, in that order; junction bases with no gene match: 8. Germline V gives CDR1 LNHDA, CDR2 SQIVND (reference sequence). The CDR3 is 14 amino acids.

The V and J genes are TRBV5-8 and TRBJ1-5; the D is unclear. The V gene lost 2 bases and the J gene lost 0 bases, with 6 bases spanning the gap. In germline, CDR1 is SGHTS, CDR2 YDEGEE. The CDR3 length is 14 residues. CDR3 DNA sequence: TGTGCCAGCAGCTTCCCGTATAGCAATCAGCCCCAGCATTTT. Encoded protein: CASSFPYSNQPQHF.

The chain is built from TRBV14 and TRBJ2-5; perhaps TRBD2 as D (5 bases). Looked up from germline, CDR1 is SGHDN and CDR2 is FVKESK. Trimming took 4 bases from V and 2 from J, leaving 11 bases between them. The length of the CDR3 is 14 residues. CDR3 residues: CASSPRDLQETQYF. CDR3 bases: TGTGCCAGCAGCCCGAGGGATTTACAAGAGACCCAGTACTTC.

CDR3 residues: CASSVPGHPQETQYF. DNA for the CDR3: TGTGCCAGCAGTGTACCGGGACACCCACAAGAGACCCAGTACTTC. The chain uses TRBV25-1 and TRBJ2-5, with a weak D call TRBD1 (6 bases). CDR1 and CDR2 (germline): MGHDK, SYGVNS. With 4 bases removed from V and 2 bases from J, the gap between germline ends came to 14 bases. The CDR3 consists of 15 residues.